This T cell receptor beta chain was retrieved from a study of CD8 T cells in Susac syndrome. cDNA came from roughly 0.53 to 1 ug RNA primed by random hexamers. TCR beta CDR3 was amplified by immunoSEQ multiplex PCR. This amplification extended across 54 Vbeta and 13 Jbeta segments. Each CDR3 protein is one row after TCRdb ran MiXCR on the immunoSEQ multiplex PCR reads. The sample contains hundreds of thousands of distinct CDR3 sequences, more than 70% of which appear only once. Sequencing of TCR beta was performed on blood CD8+ T cells and on blood CD4+ T cells. TEMRA cells were FACS-enriched, unlike CD8+ and CD4+ T cells, which were negatively isolated. CDR1 and CDR2 (germline): GTSNPN, SVGIG (reference sequence). The CDR3 is 18 residues long. J lost 4 bases, V lost 1 base, and 14 bases had no gene match.

The source material was CD8+ T cells from PBMCs. The receptor comes from a human donor with multiple sclerosis. The rearrangement uses TRBV30 and TRBJ2-7, with 12 positions matching TRBD2. CDR3 residues: CAWSGRRPTSGSSYEQYF. DNA of the CDR3: TGTGCCTGGAGTGGACGACGACCGACTAGCGGGAGTTCTTACGAGCAGTACTTC.